The 25 T cell receptor beta chains presented below share a single source sample, sequenced in a study of T-cell reconstitution after alpha-beta-depleted transplantation in children. Using unique molecular identifiers, the investigators prepared the TCRbeta library. MiXCR, applied by TCRdb to the PCR reads, yields one record per CDR3 protein. The sample has some 530,000 distinct CDR3 sequences, about an eighth seen once. The material sequenced was PBMCs from the stem cell graft donor, taken from the stem cell graft. These receptor sequences come from a human donor who donated a stem cell graft to a child with combined immunodeficiency.

A few counts support this clonotype. This rearrangement joins TRBV15 to TRBJ2-3; the D gene is possibly TRBD2 (5 bases). The CDR3 is 14 amino acids. Trimming shortened V by 4 bases and J by 1 base, and 9 bases separated the two germline ends. Germline-derived CDR1 and CDR2 are LNHNV and YYDKDF (reference sequence). This CDR3 is CATSTFGGTDTQYF. In DNA form, the CDR3 reads TGTGCCACCAGCACGTTCGGGGGCACAGATACGCAGTATTTT.

This chain connects TRBV13 to TRBJ2-1, with D possibly TRBD2 on 6 matching bases. Trimming pared 7 bases from V and 0 bases from J, leaving 19 bases between. Germline V lookup: CDR1 PRHDT, CDR2 FYEKMQ (reference sequence). The CDR3 spans 17 residues. DNA for the CDR3: TGTGCCAGCAAGGAGGGAGCGGGCCAAGACTCCTACAATGAGCAGTTCTTC. Translation: CASKEGAGQDSYNEQFF.

This clonotype was seen a few times. The rearrangement uses TRBV5-1 and TRBJ1-4; 7 positions agree with TRBD1. CDR1 is SGHRS, CDR2 YFSETQ, per germline. This CDR3 contains 14 residues. Trimming took 1 base from V and 8 from J; bases not matched to a gene: 5. This chain's CDR3 is CASSLWTGSEKLFF. The CDR3 bases are TGCGCCAGCAGCTTGTGGACAGGTAGCGAAAAACTGTTTTTT.

The sample holds a few counts of this clonotype. The CDR3 here is CASRAGGDAYNEQFF. Here the CDR3 DNA reads TGTGCCAGCAGAGCGGGAGGGGACGCCTACAATGAGCAGTTCTTC. V usage is TRBV6-2 or TRBV6-3 and J usage is TRBJ2-1; 10 nucleotides agree with TRBD2. The CDR3 is 15 residues long. With 6 bases clipped from V and 2 bases from J, the junction kept 4 bases outside the gene matches. Looked up from germline, CDR1 is MNHEY and CDR2 is SVGEGT.

In this sample, this clonotype turned up many times. The J gene is TRBJ2-3, the V gene TRBV12-3 or TRBV12-4; D is tentatively TRBD1 or TRBD2 (5 bases each). Trimming pared 1 base from V and 5 bases from J, leaving 22 bases between. The CDR3 totals 18 residues. The CDR3 here is CASSLVGHVGPGGDTQYF. DNA of the CDR3: TGTGCCAGCAGTTTAGTAGGCCACGTGGGGCCCGGAGGAGATACGCAGTATTTT.

This clonotype was seen a few times. This chain uses TRBV6-5 with TRBJ2-1, with D tentatively TRBD1 (5 bases). V lost 7 bases, J lost 7 bases, and 11 bases lay in between. The germline gives CDR1 MNHEY, CDR2 SVGAGI. This CDR3 contains 12 residues. CDR3 nucleotides: TGTGCCAGCACCCAGGGTGATAATGAGCAGTTCTTC. This encodes CASTQGDNEQFF.

This clonotype was picked up a small number of times. This CDR3 reads CSVEPHHGGHEQFF. In nucleotides, the CDR3 is TGCAGCGTTGAACCCCATCACGGGGGACATGAGCAGTTCTTC. The V gene is TRBV29-1, the J gene TRBJ2-1, with TRBD2 as a possible D gene (6 bases). The CDR3 runs 14 residues. Trimming shortened V by 2 bases and J by 8 bases, and 16 bases separated the two germline ends. Germline values: CDR1 SQVTM, CDR2 ANQGSEA.

This clonotype was observed many times. The chain links TRBV7-9 to TRBJ2-2; D is unresolved. V dropped 1 base and J dropped 6 bases, with 3 bases sitting between them. Germline CDR1 SEHNR, CDR2 FQNEAQ (reference sequence). This CDR3 spans 12 amino acids. The CDR3 DNA follows: TGTGCCAGCAGCTTAGAGTCCGGGGAGCTGTTTTTT. The encoded protein is CASSLESGELFF.

This clonotype was seen a handful of times. The chain combines TRBV10-3 with TRBJ2-3; D is possibly TRBD2 (6 bases). The germline CDR1 and CDR2 sequences are ENHRY and SYGVKD. Trimming pared 0 bases from V and 3 bases from J, leaving 16 bases between. The CDR3 loop spans 17 amino acids. This CDR3 reads CAISESTRGNRTDTQYF. The CDR3 nucleotides are TGTGCCATCAGTGAGTCGACTCGGGGGAATAGGACAGATACGCAGTATTTT.

CDR3 sequence (DNA): TGTGCCATCGACCCCGGGACAGGGATTTACGAGCAGTACTTC. Its protein is CAIDPGTGIYEQYF. The chain couples TRBV10-3 to TRBJ2-7; 9 bases match TRBD1. The CDR3 spans 14 residues. J gave up 4 bases and V 8 bases, and 9 bases lay outside the gene matches. In germline, CDR1 is ENHRY, CDR2 SYGVKD.

The chain employs TRBV3-1 and TRBJ1-5, with D possibly being TRBD1 (5 bases). V lost 3 bases to trimming and J lost 0 bases, with 15 bases between them. The germline V gene encodes CDR1 LGHDT and CDR2 YNNKEL (reference sequence). CDR3 length: 17 amino acids. CDR3 in amino acids: CASSQEGLGYSNQPQHF. The DNA of the CDR3 is TGTGCCAGCAGCCAGGAGGGGTTGGGATATAGCAATCAGCCCCAGCATTTT.

This clonotype was observed a single time. The rearrangement joins TRBV7-8 to TRBJ2-1; D perhaps matches TRBD1 (6 bases). The CDR3 extends over 14 amino acids. V dropped 7 bases and J dropped 7 bases, with 17 bases sitting between them. Germline-derived CDR1 and CDR2 are SGHVS and FQNEAQ. CDR3 sequence reads: CASTQGTRGNEQFF. In DNA form, the CDR3 reads TGTGCCAGCACCCAGGGGACCCGGGGAAATGAGCAGTTCTTC.

This clonotype was seen many times. The chain links TRBV4-3 to TRBJ2-7, with D uncertain. CDR1 is LGHNA, CDR2 YSLEER, per germline. Trimming stripped 0 bases from V and 1 base from J, with 4 bases between. The CDR3 runs 13 residues. The CDR3 spells CASSQEWSYEQYF. CDR3 nucleotides: TGCGCCAGCAGCCAAGAGTGGTCCTACGAGCAGTACTTC.

The chain combines TRBV5-6 with TRBJ2-5; 11 positions agree with TRBD2. V gave up 4 bases and J gave up 5 bases; unmatched junction bases: 13. From germline, CDR1 is SGHDT and CDR2 YYEEEE. This CDR3 region has 17 residues. CDR3 bases: TGTGCCAGCAGCGAACCGGGACTAGCGGAGAGGTGGGAGACCCAGTACTTC. Its translation: CASSEPGLAERWETQYF. The whole variable domain, filled in from reference TRBV5-6 and TRBJ2-5, reads DAGVTQSPTHLIKTRGQQVTLRCSPKSGHDTVSWYQQALGQGPQFIFQYYEEEERQRGNFPDRFSGHQFPNYSSELNVNALLLGDSALYLCASSEPGLAERWETQYFGPGTRLLVL.

CDR3 in amino acids: CASSLRGIATGELFF. The CDR3 DNA reads TGTGCCAGCAGTTTAAGGGGGATCGCTACCGGGGAGCTGTTTTTT. This chain connects TRBV12-3 or TRBV12-4 to TRBJ2-2; TRBD1 is a possible D gene (6 bases). The CDR3 is 15 residues long. V lost 2 bases and J 5 bases, leaving 12 bases between the germline ends.

This clonotype was detected many times. The genes are TRBV29-1 and TRBJ2-5, with 11 bases identical to TRBD2. CDR1 SQVTM and CDR2 ANQGSEA come from the germline V gene. There are 15 residues in the CDR3. The ends lost 4 bases at V and 1 base at J; junction bases unmatched: 5. The CDR3 sequence: CSVGIAGGPQETQYF. CDR3 DNA sequence: TGCAGCGTTGGAATAGCGGGGGGGCCCCAAGAGACCCAGTACTTC. Full variable domain (missing parts from reference TRBV29-1 and TRBJ2-5): SAVISQKPSRDICQRGTSLTIQCQVDSQVTMMFWYRQQPGQSLTLIATANQGSEATYESGFVIDKFPISRPNLTFSTLTVSNMSPEDSSIYLCSVGIAGGPQETQYFGPGTRLLVL.

This clonotype was counted only a few times. This sequence joins TRBV6-2 or TRBV6-3 and TRBJ1-1; D might be TRBD1 (6 bases). The CDR3 consists of 15 residues. Looked up from germline, CDR1 is MNHEY and CDR2 is SVGEGT. The V end was cut by 0 bases, the J end by 4 bases, with 12 bases between. CDR3: CASSYSAGAVTEAFF. The CDR3 DNA sequence: TGTGCCAGCAGTTACTCGGCGGGGGCGGTCACTGAAGCTTTCTTT.

This clonotype has only a few counts. The rearrangement joins TRBV10-3 to TRBJ1-2, with D unresolved. From germline, CDR1 is ENHRY and CDR2 SYGVKD. This CDR3 is built from 14 residues. The V end was cut by 0 bases, the J end by 8 bases, with 13 bases between. In nucleotides, the CDR3 is TGTGCCATCAGTGAGTCGGTGGAGACCCGGGGCTACACCTTC. Its protein is CAISESVETRGYTF.

This clonotype has at least ten counts. V and J are TRBV11-2 and TRBJ2-5, with D hard to call. Germline V gives CDR1 SGHAT, CDR2 FQNNGV. CDR3 size: 13 residues. V lost 5 bases to trimming and J lost 6 bases, with 13 bases between them. The CDR3 protein is CASSPYSFQTQYF. The CDR3 DNA follows: TGTGCCAGCAGCCCCTATAGTTTTCAGACCCAGTACTTC.

This chain links TRBV4-1 with TRBJ2-3; D not certain. Trimming pared 0 bases from V and 2 bases from J, leaving 12 bases between. Germline lookup yields CDR1 MGHRA and CDR2 YSYEKL. The CDR3 is made up of 16 amino acids. The CDR3 DNA sequence: TGCGCCAGCAGCCAAGATCCGGGCTCCATCACAGATACGCAGTATTTT. Amino acid sequence: CASSQDPGSITDTQYF.

The V and J genes are TRBV20-1 and TRBJ1-6; TRBD1 matches 8 bases. Germline V lookup: CDR1 DFQATT, CDR2 SNEGSKA (reference sequence). The CDR3 covers 14 residues. The ends lost 4 bases at V and 7 bases at J; junction bases unmatched: 6. The CDR3 DNA reads as TGCAGTGCTAAAAGGACAGGGATGAATTCACCCCTCCACTTT. Residues: CSAKRTGMNSPLHF.

This clonotype was detected ten times or more. This chain connects TRBV9 to TRBJ2-1, with TRBD2 as a possible D gene (5 bases). Trimming took 3 bases from V and 5 from J, leaving 12 bases between them. The CDR3 has 14 residues. Germline CDR1 and CDR2: SGDLS and YYNGEE. Written as DNA, the CDR3 is TGTGCCAGCAGCGCCCCTTCTAGCAACAATGAGCAGTTCTTC. Translation: CASSAPSSNNEQFF.

This clonotype was recorded a few times. V and J are TRBV10-3 and TRBJ2-3; possible D gene TRBD2, 5 bases. The CDR3 length is 11 residues. V shed 6 bases and J shed 5 bases, with 6 bases lying between them. CDR1 is ENHRY and CDR2 is SYGVKD in the germline V gene. The CDR3 DNA sequence: TGTGCCATCAGGGCGGGAGATACGCAGTATTTT. Its protein product is CAIRAGDTQYF.

The rearrangement joins TRBV3-1 to TRBJ2-4, with 7 positions matching TRBD2. The CDR3 contains 15 residues. The germline gives CDR1 LGHDT, CDR2 YNNKEL (reference sequence). Trimming removed 3 bases from V and 0 bases from J; junction bases left unmatched: 2. The CDR3 sequence: CASSQAGEAKNIQYF. The CDR3 region has the DNA TGTGCCAGCAGCCAGGCGGGAGAAGCCAAAAACATTCAGTACTTC.

This clonotype was detected only a few times. This chain uses TRBV27 with TRBJ1-1; D not resolved. The CDR3 has 14 residues. Germline CDR1 and CDR2: MNHEY and SMNVEV (reference sequence). With 1 base removed from V and 0 bases from J, the gap between germline ends came to 6 bases. The CDR3 reads CASSLYGMNTEAFF. DNA for the CDR3: TGTGCCAGCAGTTTATATGGGATGAACACTGAAGCTTTCTTT.